Listed here is a single T cell receptor beta chain. The data stem from a study of blood T cell repertoires in COVID-19. Study-wide background: PBMCs, B-cell-depleted T cells, or T cells were the source of the cDNA or gDNA that made up the material.

How the authors handled the data: Amplification of reference gene primers provided the estimated nucleated cell counts. This table comes from immunoSEQ multiplex PCR, and its TCRdb copy is limited to in-frame clones, with some not included. The V and J calls and clone size are taken from that table; D and trimming were inferred from the DNA. The sample has tens of thousands of clones; more than 75% are singletons. The CDR3 runs to 15 residues. Germline CDR1 reads SGHKS; CDR2 reads YYEKEE (reference sequence). Unmatched junction bases numbered 9, after V lost 2 bases and J lost 9 bases. The source is a human donor in a cohort sampled during active COVID-19. The sample consisted of peripheral blood. The chain is built from TRBV5-5 and TRBJ2-1; 9 bases line up with TRBD2. DNA for the CDR3: TGTGCCAGCAGCTTCGGGCGGGAGGGAGTAAGTGAGCAGTTCTTC. Protein sequence: CASSFGREGVSEQFF.